A single sample gave rise to the 32 T cell receptor beta chains below, sequenced in a study of molecular identifiers for immune sequencing clone quantification. TCRdb redid the calling of the PCR reads with MiXCR, one entry per CDR3 protein. The sample holds hundreds of thousands of distinct CDR3 sequences, around 25% seen once. Source material: naive CD8+ T cells from blood, with Jurkat cell RNA spiked in. Subset described: FACS-sorted CD8+CD4-CCR7+CD45RA+ naive T cells. The receptors come from a human donor in good health. Some libraries in this study had Jurkat cell RNA spiked in.

V and J are TRBV19 and TRBJ2-7; D remains unclear. Germline V gene lookup returns CDR1 LNHDA and CDR2 SQIVND (reference sequence). The CDR3 length is 12 residues. Between the trimmed V and J ends, which lost 9 bases and 1 base, there was a span of 10 bases. The CDR3 protein is CARTTNSYEQYF. CDR3 sequence (DNA): TGTGCCAGGACCACAAATTCCTACGAGCAGTACTTC. The full variable domain, completed using reference TRBV19 and TRBJ2-7, is DGGITQSPKYLFRKEGQNVTLSCEQNLNHDAMYWYRQDPGQGLRLIYYSQIVNDFQKGDIAEGYSVSREKKESFPLTVTSAQKNPTAFYLCARTTNSYEQYFGPGTRLTVT.

The chain recombines TRBV6-5 with TRBJ2-3; the match to TRBD2 covers 8 bases. The J segment lost 2 bases and the V segment lost 7 bases, leaving 14 bases of the junction unmatched. The CDR3 runs to 17 residues. Germline assignment: CDR1 MNHEY and CDR2 SVGAGI. CDR3 amino acids: CASTNPGGPDNTDTQYF. CDR3 coding DNA: TGTGCCAGCACCAACCCGGGGGGGCCAGATAACACAGATACGCAGTATTTT.

This clonotype was seen ten or more times. The chain uses TRBV28 and TRBJ1-5; D not certain. The V end lost 2 bases, the J end lost 6 bases, and 11 bases lay between the germline ends. Per the germline V gene, CDR1 is MDHEN and CDR2 is SYDVKM. The CDR3 sequence is 14 residues long. This chain's CDR3 is CASSLPSEGQPQHF. The CDR3 DNA is TGTGCCAGCAGTTTACCATCCGAGGGTCAGCCCCAGCATTTT.

This rearrangement joins TRBV20-1 to TRBJ2-2, with 15 nucleotides matching TRBD2. Trimming took 6 bases from V and 3 from J; bases not matched to a gene: 2. The CDR3 length is 15 residues. CDR1 DFQATT and CDR2 SNEGSKA come from the germline V gene (reference sequence). CDR3: CSARTSGRDTGELFF. The DNA of the CDR3 is TGCAGTGCCAGGACTAGCGGGAGGGACACCGGGGAGCTGTTTTTT.

This clonotype was picked up many times. The rearrangement uses TRBV28 and TRBJ1-6; 9 bases align to TRBD1. Germline V gives CDR1 MDHEN, CDR2 SYDVKM. This CDR3 is 15 amino acids long. With 4 bases clipped from V and 10 bases from J, the junction kept 8 bases outside the gene matches. In DNA, the CDR3 is TGTGCCAGCAGTTCGATGGGACAGGGTGGGTCACCCCTCCACTTT. Protein product: CASSSMGQGGSPLHF.

This clonotype was counted at least ten times. The chain joins TRBV2 to TRBJ1-2, with D tentatively TRBD1 (5 bases). Trimming left V 8 bases short and J 5 bases short, with 15 bases between. There are 13 residues in the CDR3. The germline CDR1 and CDR2 sequences are SNHLY and FYNNEI. Written as DNA, the CDR3 is TGTGCCAGCCCCCCTTGGGGGGGGTATGGCTACACCTTC. Protein sequence: CASPPWGGYGYTF.

A word on this clonotype: Since a much larger clone is just one base distant, this may be a read error. This chain uses TRBV7-9 with TRBJ2-3, with 7 bases identical to TRBD1. CDR1 and CDR2 from the germline V gene are SEHNR and FQNEAQ (reference sequence). The CDR3 has 16 residues. The CDR3 here is CVSSLTWGTDTDTQYF. CDR3 DNA sequence: TGTGTCAGCAGCCTGACGTGGGGGACAGACACAGATACGCAGTATTTT.

This clonotype has a count of ten or more. V and J are TRBV19 and TRBJ1-5; the D is unclear. The CDR3 runs to 15 residues. CDR1 LNHDA and CDR2 SQIVND come from the germline V gene (reference sequence). The germline V and J ends were trimmed by 3 bases and 0 bases, with 9 bases remaining between them. Here the CDR3 DNA reads TGTGCCAGTAGTATGAGTGGAAATAGCAATCAGCCCCAGCATTTT. It yields the protein CASSMSGNSNQPQHF.

Ten or more counts support this clonotype. V is TRBV28 and J is TRBJ2-3, with TRBD2 identical over 10 bases. The CDR3 length is 16 residues. CDR1 and CDR2 from the germline V gene are MDHEN and SYDVKM. V trimming: 5 bases; J trimming: 1 base; junction bases outside the gene matches: 6. CDR3 sequence (DNA): TGTGCCAGCAGTCCGTTCGGGACTAGCGGCACAGATACGCAGTATTTT. It codes for CASSPFGTSGTDTQYF.

CDR3 nucleotide sequence: TGTGCCAGCAGCCAAGATGGACAGGGATCCGATACGCAGTATTTT. It specifies CASSQDGQGSDTQYF. This chain joins TRBV3-1 and TRBJ2-3; 8 bases align to TRBD1. V was clipped by 0 bases and J by 6 bases; unmatched bases: 5. This CDR3 has 15 residues. The germline V gene encodes CDR1 LGHDT and CDR2 YNNKEL (reference sequence).

V is TRBV5-3 and J is TRBJ2-7, with 7 bases identical to TRBD1. Near its end, the DNA agrees better with TRBJ2-1, so the J call may be wrong. TRBV5-3 is filed as an ORF, its function uncertain. The CDR3 sequence is 15 residues long. CDR3 in amino acids: CASTPGQVSSYEQFF. CDR3 nucleotides: TGTGCCAGCACCCCCGGACAGGTCAGCTCCTACGAGCAGTTCTTC.

This clonotype was observed a few times. This chain links TRBV6-5 with TRBJ2-2; D is unclear. CDR1 is MNHEY, CDR2 SVGAGI, per germline. Trimming cost V 0 bases and J 7 bases, with 9 bases left between them. CDR3 length: 14 amino acids. This CDR3 is CASSYSNSNGELFF. Written as DNA, the CDR3 is TGTGCCAGCAGTTACTCCAACAGTAACGGGGAGCTGTTTTTT.

There are a few counts of this clonotype. The CDR3 region is CASSRGAYRAATF. CDR3 nucleotide sequence: TGTGCCAGCAGTCGGGGGGCCTACAGGGCAGCCACCTTC. V gene TRBV28 combines with J gene TRBJ1-2, with D possibly being TRBD1 (6 bases). V lost 5 bases and J lost 13, with 20 bases in between. The CDR3 contains 13 residues. Germline V CDR1 and CDR2: MDHEN, SYDVKM.

V gene TRBV20-1 combines with J gene TRBJ2-1, with TRBD2 matching 7 bases. Germline values: CDR1 DFQATT, CDR2 SNEGSKA (reference sequence). The CDR3 length is 14 residues. Trimming removed 8 bases from V and 0 bases from J; junction bases left unmatched: 7. The CDR3 nucleotides are TGCAGTCAAAAAAGGGACTACTCCTACAATGAGCAGTTCTTC. Amino acids: CSQKRDYSYNEQFF.

A single count supports this clonotype. The chain recombines TRBV13 with TRBJ2-2; no definite D call. CDR1 and CDR2 from the germline V gene are PRHDT and FYEKMQ (reference sequence). The CDR3 is 18 residues long. V lost 6 bases and J 4 bases, leaving 24 bases between the germline ends. The CDR3 coding sequence is TGTGCCAGCAGACCCTGGACCGAAGACCTTTCGATCACCGGGGAGCTGTTTTTT. It is translated as CASRPWTEDLSITGELFF.

In this sample, this clonotype turned up a few times. The chain has TRBV19 and TRBJ1-1, with D perhaps matching TRBD1 (5 bases). The CDR3 sequence is 15 residues long. The V end was cut by 9 bases, the J end by 2 bases, with 19 bases between. CDR1 is LNHDA, CDR2 SQIVND, per germline (reference sequence). The CDR3 coding sequence is TGTGCCAGCCCGGGGGGGGTTGATCTTAACACTGAAGCTTTCTTT. This encodes CASPGGVDLNTEAFF.

With regard to this clonotype: Sequence at one end of the junction differs from germline and may be a read error. This rearrangement joins TRBV18 to TRBJ2-3, with D maybe TRBD2 (7 bases). The germline V gene encodes CDR1 KGHSH and CDR2 LQKENI. The CDR3 totals 16 residues. CDR3 loop: CTSSPGAGAYTDTQYF. Here the CDR3 DNA reads TGTACCAGCTCACCCGGGGCGGGGGCGTACACAGATACGCAGTATTTT. The complete variable domain, with remaining parts taken from reference TRBV18 and TRBJ2-3, reads NAGVMQNPRHLVRRRGQEARLRCSPMKGHSHVYWYRQLPEEGLKFMVYLQKENIIDESGMPKERFSAEFPKEGPSILRIQQVVRGDSAAYFCTSSPGAGAYTDTQYFGPGTRLTVL.

This clonotype was counted many times. This rearrangement joins TRBV6-5 to TRBJ2-3; 9 nucleotides line up with TRBD1. V was clipped by 2 bases and J by 4 bases; unmatched bases: 4. This CDR3 has 15 amino acids. Germline V gene data show CDR1 as MNHEY and CDR2 as SVGAGI. The CDR3, as DNA: TGTGCCAGCAGTTACGGGACAGGGCCCCCAGATACGCAGTATTTT. It codes for CASSYGTGPPDTQYF.

This clonotype was observed a few times. V usage is TRBV14 and J usage is TRBJ2-7; a possible D gene is TRBD2 (5 bases). The CDR3 totals 16 residues. V was shortened by 0 bases and J by 3 bases, with 15 bases between the two germline ends. CDR1 is SGHDN, CDR2 FVKESK, per germline. CDR3 residues: CASSQEGWKGSYEQYF. CDR3 coding DNA: TGTGCCAGCAGCCAAGAGGGGTGGAAAGGGAGCTACGAGCAGTACTTC.

The V gene is TRBV29-1, the J gene TRBJ2-7, with 8 bases identical to TRBD2. The germline CDR1 and CDR2 sequences are SQVTM and ANQGSEA. V lost 1 base and J lost 0; bases outside the gene matches: 8. The CDR3 runs to 16 residues. As DNA, the CDR3 is TGCAGCGTTGAAGCTCATCTAGCGGGTACCTCCTACGAGCAGTACTTC. This encodes CSVEAHLAGTSYEQYF.

This clonotype was recorded many times. The chain carries TRBV29-1 and TRBJ2-7; the D call may be TRBD1 or TRBD2 (5 bases each). Germline V gene sequence: CDR1 SQVTM, CDR2 ANQGSEA. CDR3 length: 15 amino acids. Trimming took 6 bases from V and 1 from J, leaving 19 bases between them. DNA of the CDR3: TGCAGCGTCGCGAATCCGGGACGGATTTCCTACGAGCAGTACTTC. Residues: CSVANPGRISYEQYF.

To note about this clonotype: A much larger clone sits a single nucleotide away, making a read error possible. The chain has TRBV7-6 and TRBJ2-5; no clear D. CDR3 size: 15 residues. Germline loops: CDR1 SGHVS, CDR2 FNYEAQ. CDR3 region: CARSLGLYLQETQYF. CDR3 DNA: TGTGCCCGCAGCTTAGGATTATATCTACAAGAGACCCAGTACTTC. Based on the CDR3 plus reference TRBV7-6 and TRBJ2-5, the full variable domain is GAGVSQSPRYKVTKRGQDVALRCDPISGHVSLYWYRQALGQGPEFLTYFNYEAQQDKSGLPNDRFSAERPEGSISTLTIQRTEQRDSAMYRCARSLGLYLQETQYFGPGTRLLVL.

In its sample, this clonotype was seen a few times. V usage is TRBV30 and J usage is TRBJ2-2, with TRBD1 identical over 7 bases. V lost 8 bases to trimming and J lost 0 bases; unmatched junction nucleotides: 6. This CDR3 spans 14 amino acids. Germline V lookup: CDR1 GTSNPN, CDR2 SVGIG (reference sequence). The CDR3 here is CAQQTGSNTGELFF. CDR3 nucleotides: TGTGCCCAGCAGACAGGGTCGAACACCGGGGAGCTGTTTTTT.

With regard to this clonotype: A much larger clone lies a single base off, so this may be a read error. The gene calls are TRBV7-8 and TRBJ2-7; D not resolved. The CDR3 has 15 amino acids. V shed 5 bases and J shed 2 bases, with 16 bases lying between them. Germline loops: CDR1 SGHVS, CDR2 FQNEAQ. The DNA of the CDR3 is TGTGCCAGCAGCCCAAGGGTCAGGCCCCCCTACGAGCAGTACTTC. This encodes CASSPRVRPPYEQYF.

This rearrangement joins TRBV3-1 to TRBJ2-5; D is perhaps TRBD1 or TRBD2 (5 bases each). Germline V gene data show CDR1 as LGHDT and CDR2 as YNNKEL (reference sequence). The CDR3 is made up of 15 amino acids. The V gene lost 10 bases and the J gene lost 2 bases, with 20 bases spanning the gap. The CDR3 spells CATGELGDGQETQYF. Here the CDR3 DNA reads TGTGCCACCGGCGAACTAGGGGACGGGCAAGAGACCCAGTACTTC.

This clonotype was observed at least ten times. The chain is built from TRBV29-1 and TRBJ1-2; 7 nucleotides agree with TRBD1. Unmatched junction bases numbered 7, after V lost 0 bases and J lost 3 bases. The germline V gene has CDR1 SQVTM and CDR2 ANQGSEA. CDR3 length: 15 amino acids. The CDR3 loop reads CSVEDVRQGDYGYTF. CDR3 in DNA: TGCAGCGTTGAAGATGTGAGACAGGGTGACTATGGCTACACCTTC.

J is TRBJ2-7 and V is TRBV19; unclear D gene. CDR3 length: 11 amino acids. Germline CDR1 reads LNHDA; CDR2 reads SQIVND (reference sequence). V was clipped by 4 bases and J by 3 bases, with 4 bases between them. DNA for the CDR3: TGTGCCAGTAGTAACTACTACGAGCAGTACTTC. This gives the protein CASSNYYEQYF.

This clonotype was counted only a few times. The rearrangement joins TRBV7-9 to TRBJ2-1; D remains unclear. This CDR3 contains 13 residues. V dropped 5 bases and J dropped 5 bases, with 10 bases sitting between them. Germline V lookup: CDR1 SEHNR, CDR2 FQNEAQ (reference sequence). CDR3 residues: CASSPEWHNEQFF. CDR3 coding DNA: TGTGCCAGCAGCCCCGAGTGGCACAATGAGCAGTTCTTC.

A few counts support this clonotype. V usage is TRBV19 and J usage is TRBJ1-6, with TRBD1 identical over 10 bases. V gave up 9 bases and J gave up 9 bases; unmatched junction bases: 11. Germline CDR1 reads LNHDA; CDR2 reads SQIVND (reference sequence). This CDR3 has 15 amino acids. The CDR3 protein is CASGQGGRSSSPLHF. In DNA, the CDR3 is TGTGCCAGCGGACAGGGGGGCCGATCGAGTTCACCCCTCCACTTT.

V gene TRBV6-2 or TRBV6-3 combines with J gene TRBJ2-1; no reliable D call. The CDR3 has 13 amino acids. The V end was cut by 2 bases, the J end by 6 bases, with 8 bases between. The germline gives CDR1 MNHEY, CDR2 SVGEGT. The CDR3 is CASSYPVPNEQFF. The CDR3 DNA reads TGTGCCAGCAGTTACCCCGTGCCCAATGAGCAGTTCTTC.

A remark on this clonotype: This clone may be a read error of a much larger clone one base away. The chain's CDR3 is CAGSLGQFSEQFF. The DNA of the CDR3 is TGTGCCGGCAGCTTAGGACAGTTCTCGGAGCAGTTCTTC. This chain joins TRBV7-8 and TRBJ2-1, with a weak D call TRBD1 (6 bases). The CDR3 spans 13 residues. In germline, CDR1 is SGHVS, CDR2 FQNEAQ.

This clonotype was seen at least ten times. The rearrangement joins TRBV12-5 to TRBJ2-7; the D gene is possibly TRBD2 (5 bases). Germline CDR1 reads LGHNT; CDR2 reads FRNRAP. V lost 5 bases and J 4 bases, leaving 12 bases between the germline ends. CDR3 length equals 13 residues. The CDR3 loop reads CASGAPPGYEQYF. DNA of the CDR3: TGTGCTAGTGGTGCCCCTCCGGGATACGAGCAGTACTTC. Supplemented by reference TRBV12-5 and TRBJ2-7, the full variable domain reads DARVTQTPRHKVTEMGQEVTMRCQPILGHNTVFWYRQTMMQGLELLAYFRNRAPLDDSGMPKDRFSAEMPDATLATLKIQPSEPRDSAVYFCASGAPPGYEQYFGPGTRLTVT.